Listed below are T cell receptor beta chains from one sample, sequenced in a study of T cells in localized non-small cell lung cancer. Clones were sequenced by immunoSEQ multiplex PCR, and TCRdb holds only the in-frame ones, with some missing. This sample has under 25,000 clones, with approximately 91% found just once. The sample consisted of PBMCs, taken before any cancer treatment. These receptors originate from a man aged 35 to 69 with stage II squamous cell lung carcinoma. CDR3s include the opening cysteine and the closing phenylalanine or tryptophan. The D gene is left open where the match is weak. Only part of the rows carry a size: once, few, many, or a class if the clone is expanded.

J | D | V | length | size | DNA | CDR3
TRBJ2-7 | - | TRBV2 | 13 | once | TGTGCCAGCAGTGACCTCAGTTGGTCCGAGCAGTACTTC | CASSDLSWSEQYF
TRBJ2-5 | - | TRBV7-2 | 13 | - | TGTGCCAGCAGCCAAGGGCAGCAAGAGACCCAGTACTTC | CASSQGQQETQYF
TRBJ1-3 | TRBD1 | TRBV7-9 | 15 | - | TGTGCCAGCAGCCCCCAAGGGACAGCGACAAACACCATATATTTT | CASSPQGTATNTIYF
TRBJ2-3 | - | TRBV7-3 | 16 | - | TGTGCCAGCAGCTCGTGGTCTGGCTCCACCACAGATACGCAGTATTTT | CASSSWSGSTTDTQYF
TRBJ2-2 | - | TRBV6-5 | 14 | - | TGTGCCAGCACCCTTAGCCGTCGCACCGGGGAGCTGTTTTTT | CASTLSRRTGELFF
TRBJ2-5 | - | TRBV2 | 15 | - | TGTGCCAGCAAGCCCGGGTCCTGGCAACAAGAGACCCAGTACTTC | CASKPGSWQQETQYF
TRBJ2-2 | TRBD1 | TRBV7-2 | 18 | - | TGTGCCAGCAGCTCCATGCCCGGGACAGGGGGGACCACCGGGGAGCTGTTTTTT | CASSSMPGTGGTTGELFF
TRBJ2-7 | - | TRBV7-9 | 11 | once | TGTGCCAGCAGCCCCGTCTACGAGCAGTACTTC | CASSPVYEQYF
TRBJ2-2 | TRBD1 | TRBV4-2 | 16 | once | TGTGCCAGCAGCTTATCCCGGACAGGACGGACCGGGGAGCTGTTTTTT | CASSLSRTGRTGELFF
TRBJ1-2 | TRBD1 | TRBV27 | 14 | - | TGTGCCAGCAGCGAGTTCGGGACAGACTATGGCTACACCTTC | CASSEFGTDYGYTF
TRBJ2-7 | TRBD1 | TRBV10-3 | 16 | - | TGTGCCATCAGTGAGGAACCGGGACAGGGTAATAGCGAGCAGTACTTC | CAISEEPGQGNSEQYF
TRBJ2-7 | - | TRBV28 | 14 | - | TGTGCCAGCAGTTTATCCAGGGGCGCCCCCGAGCAGTACTTC | CASSLSRGAPEQYF